The T cell receptor (beta chain) described here comes from a study of blood T cell repertoires in COVID-19. Study details: COVID-19 samples from acute and convalescent phases originated in the United States, Italy and Spain. T cells, B-cell-depleted T cells, or PBMCs supplied cDNA or gDNA.

CDR1 is SGHAT and CDR2 is FQNNGV in the germline V gene. With 1 base removed from V and 2 bases from J, the gap between germline ends came to 12 bases. CDR3 length: 15 amino acids. Original analysis: Estimates of nucleated cell counts were drawn from the amplification of reference gene primers. Produced via immunoSEQ multiplex PCR; TCRdb's table is partial and in-frame only. Clone size and the V and J calls come from that table; the DNA yielded D and trimming. This repertoire shows 69,000 or so clones, roughly four fifths found once; its top ten account for 9.7%. V gene TRBV11-2 combines with J gene TRBJ2-7; perhaps TRBD1 as D (6 bases). The sequence was collected from a woman older than 75 with acute or convalescent COVID-19. Sequencing was carried out using peripheral blood. In nucleotides, the CDR3 is TGTGCCAGCAGCTTAGGTTTTGGACAGCCCTACGAGCAGTACTTC. Translating it yields CASSLGFGQPYEQYF.